This T cell receptor beta chain stems from a study of blood T cell repertoires in COVID-19. Looking at the study overall: Samples taken during acute and convalescent COVID-19 were collected in the United States, Italy and Spain.

The participants were between roughly 18 and 89 years old and came from about two dozen US areas. Clinical histories supplied by participants themselves formed the basis of cohort assignment. The study counted Cohort 3 donors as recovered given two negative PCRs, clearance, or symptom resolution. Libraries were prepared by immunoSEQ multiplex PCR; TCRdb keeps only in-frame clonotypes and omits some of them. The sample consists of about 18,000 clones, around 88% of them appearing once. The ends lost 5 bases at V and 11 bases at J; junction bases unmatched: 8. The CDR3 is 12 residues long. Germline V lookup: CDR1 MNHEY, CDR2 SVGEGT.

The sequence came from a woman aged 25 to 39 who had recovered from COVID-19. This sequence joins TRBV6-2 or TRBV6-3 and TRBJ1-1; 7 nucleotides line up with TRBD1. Sequencing was performed on PBMCs or T cells enriched from blood (not recorded which). CDR3 in DNA: TGTGCCAGCAGTGACCCGACAGGGCTTGCTTTCTTT. Translating gives CASSDPTGLAFF.